What follows are 15 T cell receptor beta chains derived from one specimen sequenced in a study of CD8 T cells in Susac syndrome. RNA was extracted with the RNeasy kit, and a quantity of about 0.5 to 1 ug was reverse transcribed using random hexamers. MiXCR, applied by TCRdb to the immunoSEQ multiplex PCR reads, yields one record per CDR3 protein. The repertoire holds approximately 77,000 distinct CDR3 sequences, 90% to 95% seen once, with 0.4% to 0.55% in the top ten. Sequencing input: CD4+ T cells from PBMCs. These receptors came from a human donor with Susac syndrome.

The chain combines TRBV5-1 with TRBJ1-5, with 9 bases aligning to TRBD1. Per the germline V gene, CDR1 is SGHRS and CDR2 is YFSETQ. This CDR3 has 15 amino acids. V trimming: 2 bases; J trimming: 4 bases; junction bases outside the gene matches: 4. CDR3 region: CASSLGQGWNQPQHF. Written as DNA, the CDR3 is TGCGCCAGCAGCTTAGGACAGGGGTGGAATCAGCCCCAGCATTTT. The full variable domain, in which reference TRBV5-1 and TRBJ1-5 provide the parts outside the CDR3, is KAGVTQTPRYLIKTRGQQVTLSCSPISGHRSVSWYQQTPGQGLQFLFEYFSETQRNKGNFPGRFSGRQFSNSRSEMNVSTLELGDSALYLCASSLGQGWNQPQHFGDGTRLSIL.

V gene TRBV18 combines with J gene TRBJ1-1; D remains ambiguous. This CDR3 has 15 amino acids. Germline values: CDR1 KGHSH, CDR2 LQKENI. Trimming stripped 3 bases from V and 1 base from J, with 12 bases between. CDR3 coding DNA: TGTGCCAGCTCACCCCCGGCAACCCCGAACACTGAAGCTTTCTTT. It yields the protein CASSPPATPNTEAFF.

The chain couples TRBV5-1 to TRBJ2-1; D is possibly TRBD1 (5 bases). Germline V CDR1 and CDR2: SGHRS, YFSETQ. The V and J ends lost 4 bases and 1 base respectively, with 12 bases between them. This CDR3 has 15 residues. The CDR3 spells CASSVTGTSYNEQFF. The CDR3 DNA follows: TGCGCCAGCAGCGTTACAGGAACTTCCTACAATGAGCAGTTCTTC. The full variable domain, in which reference TRBV5-1 and TRBJ2-1 provide the parts outside the CDR3, is KAGVTQTPRYLIKTRGQQVTLSCSPISGHRSVSWYQQTPGQGLQFLFEYFSETQRNKGNFPGRFSGRQFSNSRSEMNVSTLELGDSALYLCASSVTGTSYNEQFFGPGTRLTVL.

The chain combines TRBV18 with TRBJ1-4; no clear D gene. Germline values: CDR1 KGHSH, CDR2 LQKENI. This CDR3 region has 14 residues. The V end was cut by 3 bases, the J end by 4 bases, with 9 bases between. For the CDR3, the DNA is TGTGCCAGCTCACCCACTACTCATAATGAAAAACTGTTTTTT. Its protein product is CASSPTTHNEKLFF.

This clonotype came up once. Its ends do not fully match the called genes, so a read error is possible. V is TRBV7-9 and J is TRBJ2-5, with 7 bases fitting TRBD1. The CDR3 runs to 16 residues. Germline V gives CDR1 SEHNR, CDR2 FQNEAQ (reference sequence). CDR3: CASSFSGRDSQGTQYF. DNA for the CDR3: TGTGCCAGCAGCTTTAGTGGAAGGGACAGCCAAGGGACCCAGTACTTC.

This chain uses TRBV7-2 with TRBJ1-5; no clear D gene. The V end lost 5 bases, the J end lost 3 bases, and 5 bases lay between the germline ends. Germline lookup yields CDR1 SGHTA and CDR2 FQGNSA. The CDR3 has 12 amino acids. Here the CDR3 reads CASSPYNQPQHF. The CDR3 DNA sequence: TGTGCCAGCAGCCCATACAATCAGCCCCAGCATTTT.

The V and J genes are TRBV3-1 and TRBJ2-7, with a possible D match to TRBD1 (6 bases). Trimming removed 1 base from V and 7 bases from J, with 14 bases in between. The CDR3 has 14 amino acids. The germline gives CDR1 LGHDT, CDR2 YNNKEL (reference sequence). CDR3 bases: TGTGCCAGCAGCCAAGCGGGACATACCGGGGAGCAGTACTTC. This codes for CASSQAGHTGEQYF.

This chain links TRBV15 with TRBJ2-1; 7 bases match TRBD2. V lost 7 bases to trimming and J lost 0 bases; unmatched junction nucleotides: 6. In germline, CDR1 is LNHNV, CDR2 YYDKDF (reference sequence). This CDR3 region has 15 residues. The CDR3 is CATNPAGSSYNEQFF. The CDR3 DNA sequence: TGTGCCACCAACCCAGCGGGGAGCTCCTACAATGAGCAGTTCTTC.

The chain combines TRBV9 with TRBJ2-1; no reliable D call. Germline-derived CDR1 and CDR2 are SGDLS and YYNGEE. V lost 2 bases, J lost 3 bases, and 15 bases lay in between. The CDR3 is made up of 16 amino acids. CDR3 in DNA: TGTGCCAGCAGCGTTGCTACCTCCTCTTACTACAATGAGCAGTTCTTC. Its protein is CASSVATSSYYNEQFF.

The rearrangement links TRBV4-2 to TRBJ2-6; no firm D call. Germline-derived CDR1 and CDR2 are LGHNA and YNFKEQ. V was shortened by 10 bases and J by 2 bases, with 15 bases between the two germline ends. The CDR3 consists of 15 residues. This CDR3 is CATGTVTPGANVLTF. The CDR3 coding sequence is TGTGCCACCGGAACAGTCACTCCTGGGGCCAACGTCCTGACTTTC.

The chain couples TRBV20-1 to TRBJ2-3; D not resolved. Trimming took off 3 bases at V and 1 base at J, with 5 bases between the two ends. The CDR3 covers 12 residues. Germline values: CDR1 DFQATT, CDR2 SNEGSKA (reference sequence). The CDR3 spells CSASDRTDTQYF. In DNA form, the CDR3 reads TGCAGTGCTAGCGACCGCACAGATACGCAGTATTTT.

The V gene is TRBV12-3 or TRBV12-4, the J gene TRBJ1-2; 10 bases are a match to TRBD1. Germline trimming cut 5 bases from V and 6 bases from J; bases unmatched to any gene: 6. This CDR3 spans 14 amino acids. The CDR3, as DNA: TGTGCCAGCAGTCGACAGGGGGCATTCAATGGCTACACCTTC. This encodes CASSRQGAFNGYTF.

The V gene is TRBV7-2, the J gene TRBJ2-3; D unresolved. Germline V CDR1 and CDR2: SGHTA, FQGNSA. With 6 bases removed from V and 2 bases from J, the gap between germline ends came to 9 bases. The CDR3 runs to 13 residues. The chain's CDR3 is CASSHRVTDTQYF. In nucleotides, the CDR3 is TGTGCCAGCAGTCACCGGGTCACAGATACGCAGTATTTT.

This clonotype was seen a handful of times. CDR3 DNA: TGTGCCGTGGGACAGTATAATTCACCCCTCCACTTT. As protein: CAVGQYNSPLHF. The rearrangement links TRBV6-1 to TRBJ1-6; 7 nucleotides agree with TRBD1. V trimming: 11 bases; J trimming: 4 bases; junction bases outside the gene matches: 2. Germline V gene sequence: CDR1 MNHNS, CDR2 SASEGT. CDR3 size: 12 residues.

In DNA form, the CDR3 reads TGTGCCAGCTCACCGCAGGGGGCGCGAGGAAAACTGTTTTTT. The encoded protein is CASSPQGARGKLFF. This sequence joins TRBV18 and TRBJ1-4, with TRBD1 identical over 8 bases. Germline assignment: CDR1 KGHSH and CDR2 LQKENI. V lost 3 bases and J lost 10; bases outside the gene matches: 7. This CDR3 is built from 14 residues.